What follows is one TCR beta chain and its context. Its antigen is unidentified. The source of the sample is a study of shared clonotypes between healthy human individuals. Study conclusions and caveats: On the whole, naive subsets had larger estimated richness than memory subsets had.

The table came from immunoSEQ multiplex PCR; TCRdb's copy has only in-frame clones and leaves some out. The sample holds 2 million to 2.5 million clones, about 92% seen once. This CDR3 has 12 residues. V was trimmed by 8 bases and J by 0 bases, leaving 8 bases between them. Germline V gives CDR1 SNHLY, CDR2 FYNNEI. This sequence was found in a man younger than 35 in good health. Some clones in this sample may be carry-over from other donors' samples. The chain has TRBV2 and TRBJ2-7, with no clear D. Sequenced: naive CD4+ T cells from PBMCs. Subset of the sample: CD45RA+ positively selected. The CDR3 coding sequence is TGTGCCAGCTGGCTCGGCTCCTACGAGCAGTACTTC. Translating gives CASWLGSYEQYF.